This T cell receptor beta chain was sequenced during a study of shared clonotypes between healthy human individuals. On the study more broadly: CD4 naive and CD4 memory each took three plates per donor, while CD8 naive took two and CD8 memory one.

General study findings and limits: Several donors shared approximately 5% of their naive CD4 clonotypes.

Terminally differentiated effector memory CD45RA+ cells were left out of the naive CD8 fraction, which was CD45RO-negative and positively selected for CCR7. The donors, healthy adults who were HIV-negative, had experienced no recent acute infections or vaccinations. From germline, CDR1 is SGDLS and CDR2 YYNGEE. V was trimmed by 0 bases and J by 5 bases, leaving 5 bases between them. This CDR3 is 13 amino acids long. Genomic DNA of each subset was evenly split across several immunoSEQ plates. Produced via immunoSEQ multiplex PCR; TCRdb's table is partial and in-frame only. The data show roughly 2.1 million clones, roughly 91% seen once. In the case of this clone: Its antigen is undetermined.

The source is a man aged 18 to 29 in good health. Some clones in this sample may be carry-over from other donors' samples. The specimen was naive CD8+ T cells from PBMCs. V usage is TRBV9 and J usage is TRBJ2-2; D remains ambiguous. The CDR3: CASSVEATGELFF. The CDR3 DNA reads TGTGCCAGCAGCGTAGAGGCTACCGGGGAGCTGTTTTTT.